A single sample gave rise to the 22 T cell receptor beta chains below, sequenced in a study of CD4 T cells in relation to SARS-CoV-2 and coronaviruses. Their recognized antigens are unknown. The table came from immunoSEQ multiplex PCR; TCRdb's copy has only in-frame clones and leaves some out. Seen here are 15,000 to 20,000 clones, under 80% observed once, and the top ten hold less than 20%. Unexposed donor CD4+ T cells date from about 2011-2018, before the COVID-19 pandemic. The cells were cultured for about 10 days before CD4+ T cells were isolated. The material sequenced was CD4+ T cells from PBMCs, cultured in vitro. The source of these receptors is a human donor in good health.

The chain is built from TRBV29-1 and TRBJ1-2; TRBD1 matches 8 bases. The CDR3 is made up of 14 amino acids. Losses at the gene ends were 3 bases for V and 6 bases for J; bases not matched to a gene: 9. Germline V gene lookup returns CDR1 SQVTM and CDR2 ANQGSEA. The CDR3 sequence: CSVEVAGQGNGYTF. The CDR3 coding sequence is TGCAGCGTTGAGGTTGCAGGACAGGGAAATGGCTACACCTTC.

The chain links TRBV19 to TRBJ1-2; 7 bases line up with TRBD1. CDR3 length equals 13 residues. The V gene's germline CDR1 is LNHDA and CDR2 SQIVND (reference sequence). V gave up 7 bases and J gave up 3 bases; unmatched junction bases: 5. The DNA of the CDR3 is TGTGCCAGTAACCGGGACAGCTACTATGGCTACACCTTC. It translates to CASNRDSYYGYTF.

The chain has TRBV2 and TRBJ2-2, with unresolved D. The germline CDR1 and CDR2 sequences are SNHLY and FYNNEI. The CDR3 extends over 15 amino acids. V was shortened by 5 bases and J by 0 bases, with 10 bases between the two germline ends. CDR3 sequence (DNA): TGTGCCAGCAGTCCAGACAACGCGAACACCGGGGAGCTGTTTTTT. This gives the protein CASSPDNANTGELFF.

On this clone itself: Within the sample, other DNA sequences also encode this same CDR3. The CDR3 DNA sequence: TGTGCCAGCAGCGTCGGGACAGGGGGCAATTCACCCCTCCACTTT. Translated, it gives CASSVGTGGNSPLHF. The gene calls are TRBV9 and TRBJ1-6, with 12 bases fitting TRBD1. V shed 2 bases and J 7 bases; nucleotides not matched to a gene: 1. Germline lookup yields CDR1 SGDLS and CDR2 YYNGEE. The CDR3 covers 15 residues.

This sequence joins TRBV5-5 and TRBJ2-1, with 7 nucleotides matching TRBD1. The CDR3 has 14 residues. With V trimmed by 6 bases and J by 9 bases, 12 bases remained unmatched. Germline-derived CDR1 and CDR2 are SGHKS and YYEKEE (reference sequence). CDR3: CASIIFPGQFEQFF. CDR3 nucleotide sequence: TGTGCCAGCATCATCTTCCCGGGACAGTTTGAGCAGTTCTTC. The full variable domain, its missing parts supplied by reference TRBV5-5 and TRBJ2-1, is DAGVTQSPTHLIKTRGQQVTLRCSPISGHKSVSWYQQVLGQGPQFIFQYYEKEERGRGNFPDRFSARQFPNYSSELNVNALLLGDSALYLCASIIFPGQFEQFFGPGTRLTVL.

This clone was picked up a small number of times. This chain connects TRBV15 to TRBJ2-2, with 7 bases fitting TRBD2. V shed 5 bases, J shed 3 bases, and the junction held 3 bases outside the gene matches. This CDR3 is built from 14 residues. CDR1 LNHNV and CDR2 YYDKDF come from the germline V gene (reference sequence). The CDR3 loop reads CATSPRGDTGELFF. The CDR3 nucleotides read TGTGCCACCAGCCCACGGGGGGACACCGGGGAGCTGTTTTTT.

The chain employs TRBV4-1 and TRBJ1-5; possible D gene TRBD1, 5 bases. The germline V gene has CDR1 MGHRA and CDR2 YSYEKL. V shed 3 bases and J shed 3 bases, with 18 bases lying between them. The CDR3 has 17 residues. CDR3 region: CASSHPGRGQFNQPQHF. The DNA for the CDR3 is TGCGCCAGCAGCCACCCCGGCCGGGGCCAGTTCAATCAGCCCCAGCATTTT.

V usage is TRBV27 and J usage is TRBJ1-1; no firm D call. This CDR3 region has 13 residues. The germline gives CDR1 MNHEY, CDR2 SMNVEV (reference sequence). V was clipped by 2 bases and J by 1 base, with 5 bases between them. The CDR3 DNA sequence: TGTGCCAGCAGTTTACAGGCGAACACTGAAGCTTTCTTT. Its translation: CASSLQANTEAFF.

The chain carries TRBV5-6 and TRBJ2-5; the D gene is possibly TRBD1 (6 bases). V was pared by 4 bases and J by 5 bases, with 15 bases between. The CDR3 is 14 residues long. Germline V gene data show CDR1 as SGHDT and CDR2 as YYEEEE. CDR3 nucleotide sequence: TGTGCCAGCAGCCCGACAGGCCTCAGGGAGACCCAGTACTTC. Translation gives CASSPTGLRETQYF.

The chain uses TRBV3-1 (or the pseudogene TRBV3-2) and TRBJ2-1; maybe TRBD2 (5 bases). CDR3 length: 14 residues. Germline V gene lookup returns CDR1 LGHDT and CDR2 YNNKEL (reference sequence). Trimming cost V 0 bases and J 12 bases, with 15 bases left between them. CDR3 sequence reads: CASSQEISGIGQFF. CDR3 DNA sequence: TGTGCCAGCAGCCAAGAAATCTCCGGGATTGGGCAGTTCTTC.

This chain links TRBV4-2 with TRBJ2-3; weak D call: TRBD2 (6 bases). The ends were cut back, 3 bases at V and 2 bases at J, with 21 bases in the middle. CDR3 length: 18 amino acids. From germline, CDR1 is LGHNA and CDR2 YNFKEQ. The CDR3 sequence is CASSQTTTGDQNTDTQYF. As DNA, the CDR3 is TGTGCCAGCAGCCAGACGACGACGGGGGACCAAAACACAGATACGCAGTATTTT.

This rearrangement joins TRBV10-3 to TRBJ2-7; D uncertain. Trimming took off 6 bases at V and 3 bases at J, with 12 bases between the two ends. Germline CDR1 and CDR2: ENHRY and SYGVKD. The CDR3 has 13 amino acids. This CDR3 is CAISPSGFYEQYF. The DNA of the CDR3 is TGTGCCATCAGCCCTTCGGGTTTCTACGAGCAGTACTTC.

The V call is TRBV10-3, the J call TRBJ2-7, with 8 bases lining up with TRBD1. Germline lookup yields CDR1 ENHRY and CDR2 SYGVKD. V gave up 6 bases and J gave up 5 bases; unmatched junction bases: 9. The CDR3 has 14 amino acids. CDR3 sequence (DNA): TGTGCCATCAGGGGACAGGCTAAAATGGACGAGCAGTACTTC. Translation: CAIRGQAKMDEQYF.

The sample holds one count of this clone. CDR3 in amino acids: CSGTPNGGTGEGTQYF. The CDR3 nucleotides read TGCAGCGGCACTCCTAACGGAGGCACAGGGGAAGGGACCCAGTACTTC. V and J are TRBV29-1 and TRBJ2-5; 7 nucleotides match TRBD1. Unmatched junction bases numbered 21, after V lost 7 bases and J lost 7 bases. There are 16 residues in the CDR3. Germline V CDR1 and CDR2: SQVTM, ANQGSEA.

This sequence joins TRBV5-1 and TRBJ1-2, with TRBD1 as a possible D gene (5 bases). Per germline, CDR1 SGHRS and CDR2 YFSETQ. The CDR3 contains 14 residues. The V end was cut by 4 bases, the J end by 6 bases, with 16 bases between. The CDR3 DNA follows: TGCGCCAGCAGCGCCGGACACACCTCGGATGGCTACACCTTC. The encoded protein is CASSAGHTSDGYTF.

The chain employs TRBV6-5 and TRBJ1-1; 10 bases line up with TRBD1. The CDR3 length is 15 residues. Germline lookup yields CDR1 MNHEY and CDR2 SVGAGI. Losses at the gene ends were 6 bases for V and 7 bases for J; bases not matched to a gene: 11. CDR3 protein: CASSFQTGGLNEAFF. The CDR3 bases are TGTGCCAGCAGCTTCCAGACAGGGGGCTTGAATGAAGCTTTCTTT.

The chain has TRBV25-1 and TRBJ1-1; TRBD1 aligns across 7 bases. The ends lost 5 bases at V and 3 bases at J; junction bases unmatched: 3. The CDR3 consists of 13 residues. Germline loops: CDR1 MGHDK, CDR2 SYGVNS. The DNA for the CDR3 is TGTGCCAGCAGTAGACAGGGCGACACTGAAGCTTTCTTT. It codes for CASSRQGDTEAFF.

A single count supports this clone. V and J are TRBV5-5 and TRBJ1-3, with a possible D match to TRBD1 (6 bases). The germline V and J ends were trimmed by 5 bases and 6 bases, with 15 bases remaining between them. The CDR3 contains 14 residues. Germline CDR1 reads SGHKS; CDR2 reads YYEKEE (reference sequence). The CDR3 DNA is TGTGCCAGCAGGGACCAGGGGTTCGAAAACACCATATATTTT. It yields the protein CASRDQGFENTIYF.

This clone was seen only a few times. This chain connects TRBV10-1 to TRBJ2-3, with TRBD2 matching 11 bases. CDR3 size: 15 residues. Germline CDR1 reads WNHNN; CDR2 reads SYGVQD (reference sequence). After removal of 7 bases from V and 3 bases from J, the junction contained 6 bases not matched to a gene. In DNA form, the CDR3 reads TGCGCCAGCACTAGCGGGAGGTCAGAGACAGATACGCAGTATTTT. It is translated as CASTSGRSETDTQYF.

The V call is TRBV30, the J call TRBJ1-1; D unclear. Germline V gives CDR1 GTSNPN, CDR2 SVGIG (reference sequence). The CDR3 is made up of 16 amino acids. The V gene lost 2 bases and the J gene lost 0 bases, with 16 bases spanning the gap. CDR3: CAWSPPGYSMNTEAFF. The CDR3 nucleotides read TGTGCCTGGAGTCCCCCTGGGTACAGTATGAACACTGAAGCTTTCTTT.

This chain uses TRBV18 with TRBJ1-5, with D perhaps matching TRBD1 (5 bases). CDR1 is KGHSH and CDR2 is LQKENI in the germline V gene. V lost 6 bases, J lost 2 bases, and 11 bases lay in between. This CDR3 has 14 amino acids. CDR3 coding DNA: TGTGCCAGCTCTGGGGGACGGGGCAATCAGCCCCAGCATTTT. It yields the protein CASSGGRGNQPQHF.

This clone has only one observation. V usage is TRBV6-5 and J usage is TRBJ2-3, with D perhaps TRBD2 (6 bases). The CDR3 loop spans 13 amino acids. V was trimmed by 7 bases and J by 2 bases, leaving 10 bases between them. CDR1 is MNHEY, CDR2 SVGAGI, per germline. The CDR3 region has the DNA TGTGCCAGCATAGGCGGGAACACAGATACGCAGTATTTT. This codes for CASIGGNTDTQYF.